A selection of T cell receptor beta chains follows, all from one sample in a study of monozygotic twins with inflammatory bowel disease. TCRdb reprocessed the 5' RACE reads, keeping one entry per CDR3 protein, no DNA. The sample holds about 330,000 distinct CDR3 sequences. The sequenced sample consisted of blood. The receptors here all came from a human donor with ulcerative colitis or Crohn's disease, or a healthy co-twin of an affected twin (not recorded which). Each CDR3 is given with its conserved first and last residue.

v_call: TRBV2; j_call: TRBJ2-5; cdr3_aa: CASSLAGGTKTQYF
v_call: TRBV5-1; j_call: TRBJ2-5; cdr3_aa: CASSLSRGALETQYF
v_call: TRBV5-1; j_call: TRBJ1-3; cdr3_aa: CASSAVGTATGNTIYF
v_call: TRBV28; j_call: TRBJ1-1; cdr3_aa: CASSRLTGSGNTEAFF
v_call: TRBV19; j_call: TRBJ1-1; cdr3_aa: CASTRNGRGTEAFF
v_call: TRBV30; j_call: TRBJ2-3; cdr3_aa: CAWSKRRTSGSRADTQYF
v_call: TRBV30; j_call: TRBJ2-2; cdr3_aa: CAFNTPPGKAGELFF
v_call: TRBV7-2; j_call: TRBJ2-2; cdr3_aa: CASSLASWSEGRELFF
v_call: TRBV28; j_call: TRBJ1-5; cdr3_aa: CASSIPTTGNQPQHF
v_call: TRBV5-6; j_call: TRBJ2-7; cdr3_aa: CASSLRRFGEQYF
v_call: TRBV29-1; j_call: TRBJ1-5; cdr3_aa: CSVGQLNQPQHF
v_call: TRBV5-1; j_call: TRBJ2-1; cdr3_aa: CASRLSGTGGYNEQFF
v_call: TRBV6-1; j_call: TRBJ2-1; cdr3_aa: CASRTQGFSSYNEQFF
v_call: TRBV18; j_call: TRBJ1-6; cdr3_aa: CASSPQQDNSPLHF
v_call: TRBV12-3/TRBV12-4; j_call: TRBJ2-5; cdr3_aa: CASNPTEEETQYF
v_call: TRBV5-6; j_call: TRBJ2-1; cdr3_aa: CASSPPNSDYNEQFF
v_call: TRBV5-1; j_call: TRBJ2-1; cdr3_aa: CASSLEGSRSYNEQFF
v_call: TRBV2; j_call: TRBJ2-1; cdr3_aa: CASSESGRAPYNEQFF
v_call: TRBV28; j_call: TRBJ2-1; cdr3_aa: CASMGGGTNEQFF
v_call: TRBV5-1; j_call: TRBJ1-2; cdr3_aa: CASSFGLVSDVTGLGYGYTF
v_call: TRBV28; j_call: TRBJ2-7; cdr3_aa: CASSFYRGGSASNEQYF
v_call: TRBV5-1; j_call: TRBJ2-2; cdr3_aa: CASSVRTGAVTGELFF
v_call: TRBV12-3/TRBV12-4; j_call: TRBJ2-3; cdr3_aa: CASTRGTDTQYF
v_call: TRBV29-1; j_call: TRBJ2-5; cdr3_aa: CSASHGGQETQYF
v_call: TRBV20-1; j_call: TRBJ1-5; cdr3_aa: CSATPGQGYQPQHF
v_call: TRBV5-4; j_call: TRBJ2-3; cdr3_aa: CASSDQGGTDTQYF
v_call: TRBV10-2; j_call: TRBJ1-1; cdr3_aa: CASSPGVLNTEAFF
v_call: TRBV29-1; j_call: TRBJ1-1; cdr3_aa: CSVDRQQMNTEAFF
v_call: TRBV29-1; j_call: TRBJ1-2; cdr3_aa: CSVRALLYGYTF